This TCR beta chain was retrieved from a study of shared clonotypes between healthy human individuals (dated by TCRdb to the early 2020s). As for the study more broadly: Three men and a couple of women, aged 18 to 49 years, made up the cohort. Libraries were prepared and TCR repertoires were sequenced by different laboratories using diverse techniques, in order to increase sequencing depth and limit assay-specific biases. The study deeply sequenced blood TCR repertoires of five healthy adults to estimate repertoire size and the extent of clonotype sharing between individuals. For each donor, CD4 naive and CD4 memory were each run on three plates, CD8 naive on two plates, and CD8 memory on one plate. Per donor, leukapheresis produced somewhere between about 0.9 and 9.5 billion PBMCs. What the study reported, not specific to this receptor: Incomplete sequencing was indicated by rarefaction of sorted-subset datasets, despite the large sequencing depth. When a few donors were compared, the shared fraction of clonotypes was around 5% for naive CD4, about 4% for naive CD8, roughly 2.5% for memory CD4, and 0.35% to 0.5% for memory CD8. Naive subsets generally had larger estimated clonotype richness than memory subsets did. Based on pairwise subsampling, the degree of clonotype sharing among donors was expected to be affected by sequencing depth. Sampling was restricted to blood, and TCR repertoires in tissue are likely to differ from TCR repertoires in blood. Higher generation probabilities were observed for clonotypes shared by all four sorted-subset donors than for non-shared clonotypes. The small number of donors limited the genetic and exposure-history diversity represented.

TCR CDR3 regions were amplified from genomic DNA by multiplex PCR using the deep immunoSEQ assay. Extracted genomic DNA from each cell subset was spread evenly across all wells of several immunoSEQ 96-well plates, with each plate serving as a replicate. For sorted subsets, each replicate PCR was loaded with roughly 0.2 ug genomic DNA, equivalent to 30,000 to 35,000 T cell genomes. Purified libraries were measured with a Qubit 3.0 fluorometer, size-checked on a Bioanalyzer 2100, and measured again with the KAPA Library Quantification kit. Every immunoSEQ 96-well plate was sequenced on a dedicated single-read 150-cycle Illumina NextSeq 550 flow cell. Regarding the original processing steps: The immunoSEQ output contained only junctional sequences without quality scores, so filtering could not match that applied to full-length reads. Sequences were annotated with PyIR, a Python wrapper for IgBLAST v1.9, using IMGT germline references to assign V/J genes and CDR3. Reads were filtered out if the reads had weak V/J assignments (E-value above 1e-6), no CDR3, stop codons, out-of-frame junctions, or ambiguous translated residues. V3J clonotypes were defined as sequences sharing the same inferred V gene, J gene, and CDR3 amino acid sequence. Percentage overlap between repertoires was calculated by dividing the number of shared unique clonotypes by the size of the smaller repertoire. Three approaches were used to assess repertoire richness: RTK rarefaction, the Chao1 estimator, and Recon v2.1 estimates of unobserved clonotypes. For all TCRbeta clonotypes obtained by the gDNA method from a few donors, generation probabilities were computed with OLGA. TCRdb took over this immuneACCESS table, retaining in-frame rearrangements with V and J assigned. Such tables are incomplete; in checked studies, under half of the missing clones stem from an unresolved V gene, and the remainder is unexplained. V and J calls and clone size follow that table, whereas D and trimming were derived from the DNA. The sample has roughly 850,000 clones on record, roughly 96% of them singletons. The top ten clonotypes cover about 0.25% of the sample.

Taken from cysteine to phenylalanine, the CDR3 has 16 residues. Only the CDR3 portion is preserved as DNA: 48 bases, with reading frame beginning at the first base. At the junction V is shortened by 1 base and J by 5 bases, with 15 bases in between. For CDR1 and CDR2, the germline V gene lists SGHNT and YENEEA. Details on this clone: Its antigen is unknown. Per-base qualities were not stored, and no clone one base away is much larger.

CD8 naive samples consisted of CD45RO-negative cells that were positively selected for CCR7, yielding a CD45RA+CCR7+ population without TemRA cells. Donors were healthy HIV-negative adults with no recently reported acute infections or vaccinations. All donors were Caucasian adults living in Nashville, Tennessee, USA. Blood was collected by leukapheresis, and PBMCs were isolated by Ficoll-Histopaque density gradient centrifugation and then cryopreserved in liquid nitrogen vapor phase. Analytical flow cytometry was used to check the purity and quantity of every magnetically sorted T cell population. From each sorted fraction, genomic DNA was isolated and quantified by UV absorbance on a Nanodrop 2000c.

The sequence was collected from a man aged 25-45 years in good health. The rearranged segments are TRBV11-3 and TRBJ2-1; TRBD2 is a weak D gene call, 6 bases matching. The sample comprised naive CD8+ T cells sorted from blood. The cell subset or site label corresponds to: CD45RA+CCR7+. The CDR3 protein: CASSLVGLAPHNEQFF. In nucleotides, the sequence is TGTGCCAGCAGCTTAGTAGGGCTAGCGCCCCACAATGAGCAGTTCTTC.